Described below is a single TCR beta chain sequence and its context. Its specificity is unknown. This sample is drawn from a study of cytomegalovirus exposure and HLA in healthy donors. Whole-study results and caveats: Within an earlier analysis, most TCR beta V segments proved productive either about 90% or about 30% of the time. Associated with cytomegalovirus, according to the listing, were 150 to 200 TCR beta chains.

It was with 60 Vbeta and 13 Jbeta primers that the PCR ran. Libraries were prepared by immunoSEQ multiplex PCR; TCRdb keeps only in-frame clonotypes and omits some of them. Among 150,000 to 200,000 clones listed, about 59% were seen once. CDR1 and CDR2 (germline): SGHDT, YYEEEE. V was pared by 3 bases and J by 1 base, with 3 bases of the junction left unmatched. CDR3 length: 15 amino acids. The sample taken for sequencing was PBMCs. The chain recombines TRBV5-6 with TRBJ2-7; TRBD1 aligns across 11 bases. The source is a man aged 40-55 years in good health and CMV-seronegative. DNA for the CDR3: TGTGCCAGCAGCTCTGGACAGGGGGCATCCTACGAGCAGTACTTC. This translates into CASSSGQGASYEQYF.